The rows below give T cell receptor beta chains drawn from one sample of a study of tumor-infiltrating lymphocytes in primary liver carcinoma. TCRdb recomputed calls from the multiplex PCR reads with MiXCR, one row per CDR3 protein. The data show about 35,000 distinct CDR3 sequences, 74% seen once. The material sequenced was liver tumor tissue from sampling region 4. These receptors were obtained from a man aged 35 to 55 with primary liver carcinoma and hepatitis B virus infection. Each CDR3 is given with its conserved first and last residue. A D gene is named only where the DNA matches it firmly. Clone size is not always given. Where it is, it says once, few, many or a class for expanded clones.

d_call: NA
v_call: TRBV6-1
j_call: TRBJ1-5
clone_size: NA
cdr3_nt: TGTGCCAGCAGCGAGGCGAGGGAAAAGACGCCCCAGCATTTT
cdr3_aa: CASSEAREKTPQHF

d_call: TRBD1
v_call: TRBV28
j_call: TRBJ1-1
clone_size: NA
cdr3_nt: TGTGCCAGCACCTCGGGACAGACGGTCACTGAAGCTTTCTTT
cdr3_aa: CASTSGQTVTEAFF

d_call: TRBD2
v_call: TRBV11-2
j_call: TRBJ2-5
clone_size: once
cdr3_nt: TGTGCCAGCAGCCGAGCGGGACGACAAGAGACCCAGTACTTC
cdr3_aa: CASSRAGRQETQYF

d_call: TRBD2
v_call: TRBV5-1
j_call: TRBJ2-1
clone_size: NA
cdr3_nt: TGCGCCAGCAGTGCCTCGCGGGGGTGTGGGCGGTTCTTC
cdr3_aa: CASSASRGCGRFF

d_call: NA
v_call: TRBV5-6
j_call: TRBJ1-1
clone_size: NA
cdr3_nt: TGTGCCAGCAGCTATGAGGTGCGAGCTTTCTTT
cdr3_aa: CASSYEVRAFF

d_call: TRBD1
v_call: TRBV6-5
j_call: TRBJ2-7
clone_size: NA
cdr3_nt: TGTGTCAGCAGGGGGAAAGGCGAGTACGAACAGTACTTC
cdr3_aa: CVSRGKGEYEQYF

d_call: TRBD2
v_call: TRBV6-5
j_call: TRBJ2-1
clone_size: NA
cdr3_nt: TGTGCCAACAATAACTCAGGGGGACTAGCGGCCAATGAGCAGTTCTTC
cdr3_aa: CANNNSGGLAANEQFF

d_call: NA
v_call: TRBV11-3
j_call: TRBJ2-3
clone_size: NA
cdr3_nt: TGTGCCAGCAGCTCGGACACAGATACGCAGTATTTT
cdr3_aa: CASSSDTDTQYF

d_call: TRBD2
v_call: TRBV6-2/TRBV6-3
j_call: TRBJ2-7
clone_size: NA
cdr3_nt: TGTGCCAGCAGTCATGGACTAGCAACCAAGCAGTACTTC
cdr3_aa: CASSHGLATKQYF

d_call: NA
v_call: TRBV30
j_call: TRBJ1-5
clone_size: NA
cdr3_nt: TGCGCCTGGAGTGTCGAAGGGACTCAGCCCCAGCATTTT
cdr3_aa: CAWSVEGTQPQHF

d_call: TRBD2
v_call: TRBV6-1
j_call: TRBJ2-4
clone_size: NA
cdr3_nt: TGTGCCAGCAATGCCACGGGGGGGTTCAGCAAAAACGTTCAGTACTTC
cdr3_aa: CASNATGGFSKNVQYF

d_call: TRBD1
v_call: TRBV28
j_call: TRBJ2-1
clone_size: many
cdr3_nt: TGTGCCAGCAGTGAGGCTGGGACAGGGACGAATGAGCAGTTCTTC
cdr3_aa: CASSEAGTGTNEQFF

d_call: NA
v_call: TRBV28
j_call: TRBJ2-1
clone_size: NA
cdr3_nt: TGTACCATCGGTCGTGGGGGTTTATACAATGAGCAGTTCTTC
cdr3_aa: CTIGRGGLYNEQFF

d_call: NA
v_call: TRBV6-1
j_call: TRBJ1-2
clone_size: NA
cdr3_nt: TGTGCCTGCAGTGAAATTCGTGATAACTATGGCTACACCTTC
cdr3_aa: CACSEIRDNYGYTF

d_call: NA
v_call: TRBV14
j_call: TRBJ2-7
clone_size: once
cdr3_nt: TGTGCCAGCAGACAGGATCAGGAACGGAAGCAGTACTTC
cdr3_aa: CASRQDQERKQYF

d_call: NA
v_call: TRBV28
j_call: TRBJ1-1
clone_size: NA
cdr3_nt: TGTGCCAGCAATCGGGGTGGGAGCATGAACTCTGAAGCTTTCTTT
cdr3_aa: CASNRGGSMNSEAFF

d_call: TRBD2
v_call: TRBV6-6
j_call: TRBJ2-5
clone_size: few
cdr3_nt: TGTGCCAGCAGCCAATGGGGTTTACTTGCTAGCGGGAGGGCCGTAGAGACCCAGTACTTC
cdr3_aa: CASSQWGLLASGRAVETQYF

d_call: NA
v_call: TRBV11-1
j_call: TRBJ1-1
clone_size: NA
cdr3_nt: TGTGCCACCAGCTTCGGACAGACCATGGGGACTGAAACTTTCTTT
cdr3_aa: CATSFGQTMGTETFF

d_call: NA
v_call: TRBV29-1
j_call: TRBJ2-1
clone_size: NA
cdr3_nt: TGCAGCGTTGTTGGGTCCTTGGGCGCTTACAATAAGCAGTTCTTC
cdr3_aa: CSVVGSLGAYNKQFF

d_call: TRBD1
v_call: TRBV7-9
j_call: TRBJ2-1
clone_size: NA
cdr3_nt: TGTGCCAGCAGCCAGGGACAGAGTGAACAGTTCTTC
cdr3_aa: CASSQGQSEQFF

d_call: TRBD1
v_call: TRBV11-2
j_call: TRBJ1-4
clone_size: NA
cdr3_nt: TGTGCTAGCAGCATCGGACAGGGGGCGGAAAAACTATTTTTT
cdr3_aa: CASSIGQGAEKLFF

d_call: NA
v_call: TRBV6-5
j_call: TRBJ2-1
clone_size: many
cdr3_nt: TGTGCCAGCAGTTCGAAGCGAGCGGAGATCTACAATGAGCAGTTCTTC
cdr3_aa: CASSSKRAEIYNEQFF

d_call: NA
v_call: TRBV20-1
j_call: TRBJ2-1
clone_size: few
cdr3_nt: TGCAGTGCCACGTACGACAATGAGCAGTTCTTC
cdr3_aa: CSATYDNEQFF

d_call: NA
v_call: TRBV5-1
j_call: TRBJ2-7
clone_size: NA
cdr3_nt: TGCGCCAGGAGCTTGCGAACAGGGAGCGAGCAGTACTTC
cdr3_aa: CARSLRTGSEQYF

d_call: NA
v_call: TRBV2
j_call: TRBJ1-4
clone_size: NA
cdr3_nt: TGTACCAGCAGACGAGATCGTGAAAAACTGTTTTTT
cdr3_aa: CTSRRDREKLFF

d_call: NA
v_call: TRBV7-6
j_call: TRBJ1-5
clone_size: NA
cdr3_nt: TGTGCCAGCAGCTTAGAAGAGGGGGGCAATCAGCCCCAGCATTTT
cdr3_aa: CASSLEEGGNQPQHF

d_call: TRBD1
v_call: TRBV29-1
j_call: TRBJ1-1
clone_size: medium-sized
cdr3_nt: TGCAGCGGGGGACAGGAAGGCTATCAGAACACTGAAGCTTTCTTT
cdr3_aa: CSGGQEGYQNTEAFF

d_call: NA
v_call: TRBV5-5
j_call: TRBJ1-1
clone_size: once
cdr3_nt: TGCGCCAGCAGCCATGAGTGTGAGCGGTACAATGAAGCTTTCTTT
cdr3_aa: CASSHECERYNEAFF

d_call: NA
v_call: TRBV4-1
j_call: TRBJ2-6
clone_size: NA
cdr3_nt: TGCGCCAGCAGCCAATTAGGGGCTAATGTCCTGACTTTC
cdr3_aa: CASSQLGANVLTF

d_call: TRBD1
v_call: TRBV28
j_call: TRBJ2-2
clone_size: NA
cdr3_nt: TGTGCCAGTGACAGGGCCGCCGGGGAGCCGTTTTTT
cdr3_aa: CASDRAAGEPFF

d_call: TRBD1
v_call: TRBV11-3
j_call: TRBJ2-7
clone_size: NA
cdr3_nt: TGTGTCAGCAACGTGGGACAGACCTACGAGCAGTACTTC
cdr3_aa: CVSNVGQTYEQYF

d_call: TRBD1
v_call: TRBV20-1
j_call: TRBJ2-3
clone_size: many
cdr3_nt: TGCAGGGGGGATCCGGGACAGGGTCGATATACGCAGTATTTT
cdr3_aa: CRGDPGQGRYTQYF

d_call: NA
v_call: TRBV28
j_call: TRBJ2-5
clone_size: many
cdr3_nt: TGTGCCAGCAGCGACCCTAGCGCACCGCAGAGGGGCCAGTACTTC
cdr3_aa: CASSDPSAPQRGQYF

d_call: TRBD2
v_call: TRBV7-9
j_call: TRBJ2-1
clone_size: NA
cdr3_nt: TGTGCCACCAGCTTCAGCGGGGGGGAGACAACTGAGCAGTTCTTC
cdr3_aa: CATSFSGGETTEQFF

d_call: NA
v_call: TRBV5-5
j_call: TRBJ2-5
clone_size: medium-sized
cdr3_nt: TGTGCCAGCAGCTCGAAGACTAGGGGAGAGACCCAGTACTTC
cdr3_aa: CASSSKTRGETQYF

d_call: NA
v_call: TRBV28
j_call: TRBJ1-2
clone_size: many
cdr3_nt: TGTGCCAGCAGTAGGACTGAAGGCTACACCTTC
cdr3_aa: CASSRTEGYTF

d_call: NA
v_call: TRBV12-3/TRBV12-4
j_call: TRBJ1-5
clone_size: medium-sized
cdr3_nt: TGTGCCAGCAGTTTTGGGGAGTCGGGCAATCAGCCCCAGCATTTT
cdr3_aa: CASSFGESGNQPQHF

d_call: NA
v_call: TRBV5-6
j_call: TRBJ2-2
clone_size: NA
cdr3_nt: TGTGCCAGTAGCTTGATCGGGGTTGGCACCGGGGAGCTGTTATTT
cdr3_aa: CASSLIGVGTGELLF

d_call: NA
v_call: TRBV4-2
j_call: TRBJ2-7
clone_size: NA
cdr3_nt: TGTGCCAGCAGCCAAGAACGGGACAACTCCTACGAACAGTACTTC
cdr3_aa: CASSQERDNSYEQYF

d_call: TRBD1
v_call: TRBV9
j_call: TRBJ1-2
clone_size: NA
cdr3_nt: TGTGCCAGCAACTTACAGGGGGCTTGGTATGGCTACGCCTTC
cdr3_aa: CASNLQGAWYGYAF

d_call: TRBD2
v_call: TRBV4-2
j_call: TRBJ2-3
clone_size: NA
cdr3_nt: TGTGCCAGTAGCCACGCGGGAGTAAAAGATACGCACTATTTT
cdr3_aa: CASSHAGVKDTHYF

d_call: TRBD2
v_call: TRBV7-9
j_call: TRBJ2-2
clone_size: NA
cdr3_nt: TGTGATAGCAGCCATAGGACTAGCGGGAGGACCGGGGAGCTGTTTTTT
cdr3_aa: CDSSHRTSGRTGELFF

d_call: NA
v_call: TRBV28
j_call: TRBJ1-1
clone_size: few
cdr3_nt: TGTGCCTGCAGTACCCTCCAGGACATCACTGAAGCTTTCTTT
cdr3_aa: CACSTLQDITEAFF

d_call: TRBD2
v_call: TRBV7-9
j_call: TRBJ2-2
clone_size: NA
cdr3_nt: TGTGCCAGCAGCTTTCTAGCGGGTAACACCGGGAAGCTGTTTTTT
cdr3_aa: CASSFLAGNTGKLFF

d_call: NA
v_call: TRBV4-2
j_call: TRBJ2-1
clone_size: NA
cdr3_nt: TGTACCAGCAACCAAGATTGGACTACAGGCGGTGAGCAGTTCTTC
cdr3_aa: CTSNQDWTTGGEQFF

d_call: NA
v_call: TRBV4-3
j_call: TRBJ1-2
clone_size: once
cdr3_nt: TGCGCCAACAGCCAGGCAGGGGCAGGGTTGAACTATGGCTACACCTTC
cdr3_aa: CANSQAGAGLNYGYTF

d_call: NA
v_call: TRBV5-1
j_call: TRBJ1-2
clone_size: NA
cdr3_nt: TGCACCAGCAGCTTGGACGGGACGGGCCGGGGCTACACCTTC
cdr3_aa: CTSSLDGTGRGYTF

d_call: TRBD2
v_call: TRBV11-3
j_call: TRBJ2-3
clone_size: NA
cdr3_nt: TGTGTCAGCTACGGCAGCCCGGCGGGAGGGGTGGATACGCAGTATTTT
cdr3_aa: CVSYGSPAGGVDTQYF

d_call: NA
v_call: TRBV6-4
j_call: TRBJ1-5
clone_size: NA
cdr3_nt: TGTGCCAGCAGTGAATCATGGGGCAATCAGCCCCAGCATTTT
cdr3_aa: CASSESWGNQPQHF

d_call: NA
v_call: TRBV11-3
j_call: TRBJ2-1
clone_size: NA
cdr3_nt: TGTGCCAGCCACTTAGGGGTCAGCAACAATGAACAGTTCTTC
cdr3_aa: CASHLGVSNNEQFF

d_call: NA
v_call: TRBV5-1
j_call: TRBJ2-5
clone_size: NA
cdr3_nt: TGCGCTAACAGCTTGTTAGGCAGGGGACAAGAGACCCAGTACTTC
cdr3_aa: CANSLLGRGQETQYF

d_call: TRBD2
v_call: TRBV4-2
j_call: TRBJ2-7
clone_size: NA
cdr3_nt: TGTGCCAACAGCCGTACTATCGGGGGGGAAACCTACGAGCAGTACTTC
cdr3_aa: CANSRTIGGETYEQYF

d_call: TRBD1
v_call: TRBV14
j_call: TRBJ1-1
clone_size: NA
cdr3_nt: TGTGCCAGGAGCCAAGGACAGGGGATAGAACCTTTCTTT
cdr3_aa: CARSQGQGIEPFF

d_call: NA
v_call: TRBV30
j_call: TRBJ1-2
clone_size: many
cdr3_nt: TGTGCCTGGAGTAGCCCCACAGGGTTAAACTATGGCTACACCTTC
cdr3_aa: CAWSSPTGLNYGYTF

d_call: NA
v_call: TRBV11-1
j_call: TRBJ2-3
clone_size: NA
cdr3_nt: TGTGCCAGCAGTTTGCCGAAGGAGAACACAGATATGCAGTATTTT
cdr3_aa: CASSLPKENTDMQYF

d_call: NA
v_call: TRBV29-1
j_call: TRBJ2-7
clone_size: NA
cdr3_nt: TGCGGCGTTTGGACGGCTCGAATGTCCTACGAGCAGTACTTC
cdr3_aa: CGVWTARMSYEQYF

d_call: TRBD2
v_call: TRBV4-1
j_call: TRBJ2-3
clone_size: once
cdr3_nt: TGCGCCAATAGCCTTCGGGTCACTAGCGAGGGAAGCACAGATACGCAGTATTTT
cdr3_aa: CANSLRVTSEGSTDTQYF